These 26 T cell receptor beta chains were all obtained from the same sample, sequenced in a study of blood T cells in healthy people across ages. PCR was performed a second time for roughly 7 to 11 cycles using a sample-barcoded 5' primer and a J-beta primer mix. TCRdb recomputed calls from the 5' RACE reads with MiXCR, one row per CDR3 protein. The data contain about 540,000 distinct CDR3 sequences, around 24% of them singletons. The same sample was also used in a study of T cells of mothers and their children.

Sequenced sample: blood. All receptors derive from a boy younger than 18 in good health.

The chain couples TRBV19 to TRBJ2-5; D is unclear. The CDR3 contains 11 residues. Germline CDR1 and CDR2: LNHDA and SQIVND (reference sequence). The V gene lost 5 bases and the J gene lost 11 bases, with 12 bases spanning the gap. The CDR3 spells CASSSTFGQYF. CDR3 DNA: TGTGCCAGTAGTTCTACCTTCGGGCAGTACTTC.

This clonotype was found once. The chain carries TRBV6-1 and TRBJ1-3, with TRBD1 matching 7 bases. This CDR3 is 16 amino acids long. Per the germline V gene, CDR1 is MNHNS and CDR2 is SASEGT. V gave up 6 bases and J gave up 0 bases; unmatched junction bases: 8. Here the CDR3 DNA reads TGTGCCAGCAGGCAGACAGGGACCTCCTCTGGAAACACCATATATTTT. It yields the protein CASRQTGTSSGNTIYF.

V and J are TRBV18 and TRBJ1-1, with D perhaps matching TRBD1 (6 bases). Looked up from germline, CDR1 is KGHSH and CDR2 is LQKENI. Trimming removed 11 bases at V and 0 bases at J, with 13 bases between. The CDR3 runs 13 residues. CDR3 nucleotides: TGTGCCGCACGGAGGGACATGAACACTGAAGCTTTCTTT. Its translation: CAARRDMNTEAFF.

This clonotype was counted between two and nine times. V and J are TRBV27 and TRBJ2-6; D is uncertain. The germline V gene encodes CDR1 MNHEY and CDR2 SMNVEV (reference sequence). The CDR3 consists of 15 residues. The ends were cut back, 1 base at V and 0 bases at J, with 4 bases in the middle. The CDR3 coding sequence is TGTGCCAGCAGTTTATGGTCCTCTGGGGCCAACGTCCTGACTTTC. It translates to CASSLWSSGANVLTF.

This clonotype was recorded at least ten times. V gene TRBV24-1 combines with J gene TRBJ2-5; 10 positions match TRBD1. The CDR3 is 15 residues long. J lost 1 base, V lost 7 bases, and 5 bases had no gene match. Germline lookup yields CDR1 KGHDR and CDR2 SFDVKD. The CDR3 region has the DNA TGTGCCACCAGCGCGGGACAGGGGCGCCAAGAGACCCAGTACTTC. It yields the protein CATSAGQGRQETQYF.

In nucleotides, the CDR3 is TGTGCCTGGAGTTTTGGACAGATGGGCTACGAGCAGTACTTC. It yields the protein CAWSFGQMGYEQYF. The V and J genes are TRBV30 and TRBJ2-7; D might be TRBD1 (6 bases). The ends were cut back, 2 bases at V and 3 bases at J, with 14 bases in the middle. CDR1 GTSNPN and CDR2 SVGIG come from the germline V gene (reference sequence). The CDR3 is 14 residues long. The variable domain in full, completed from reference TRBV30 and TRBJ2-7, reads SQTIHQWPATLVQPVGSPLSLECTVEGTSNPNLYWYRQAAGRGLQLLFYSVGIGQISSEVPQNLSASRPQDRQFILSSKKLLLSDSGFYLCAWSFGQMGYEQYFGPGTRLTVT.

This clonotype was found a few times. J is TRBJ2-1 and V is TRBV4-3, with a weak D call TRBD1 (5 bases). This CDR3 region has 13 residues. CDR1 and CDR2 from the germline V gene are LGHNA and YSLEER. V lost 0 bases and J 8 bases, leaving 8 bases between the germline ends. CDR3 coding DNA: TGCGCCAGCAGCCAAGAAAGGGGTGATGAGCAGTTCTTC. The encoded protein is CASSQERGDEQFF.

This clonotype was picked up a small number of times. This chain links TRBV21-1 with TRBJ2-5; the table calls TRBD1, which could not be checked here. TRBV21-1 has pseudogene status. CDR3 length: 15 amino acids. CDR3 in DNA: TGTGCCAGCAGCAAATTGACAGGACCCCAAGAGACCCAGTACTTC. Translated: CASSKLTGPQETQYF.

A few counts support this clonotype. The V and J genes are TRBV6-5 and TRBJ2-3, with 7 bases matching TRBD1. The germline CDR1 and CDR2 sequences are MNHEY and SVGAGI. The CDR3 has 13 residues. V was clipped by 5 bases and J by 5 bases; unmatched bases: 4. CDR3 sequence reads: CASSAQGRDTQYF. The DNA for the CDR3 is TGTGCCAGCAGTGCACAGGGGCGAGATACGCAGTATTTT.

The chain uses TRBV27 and TRBJ2-5; 12 bases match TRBD2. CDR3 length: 15 amino acids. The germline V gene has CDR1 MNHEY and CDR2 SMNVEV (reference sequence). V lost 3 bases and J lost 5; bases outside the gene matches: 4. The DNA for the CDR3 is TGTGCCAGCAGTTTCGCTAGCGGGAGGGTGGAGACCCAGTACTTC. Protein product: CASSFASGRVETQYF.

This chain links TRBV9 with TRBJ2-1, with D perhaps matching TRBD1 or TRBD2 (5 bases each). Trimming took off 0 bases at V and 8 bases at J, with 15 bases between the two ends. The CDR3 is 15 amino acids. Looked up from germline, CDR1 is SGDLS and CDR2 is YYNGEE. The CDR3 spells CASSVDRGPVDEQFF. The CDR3 nucleotides read TGTGCCAGCAGCGTAGACCGGGGACCCGTTGATGAGCAGTTCTTC.

The chain couples TRBV20-1 to TRBJ2-7, with D perhaps matching TRBD2 (6 bases). The CDR3 is made up of 14 amino acids. Germline CDR1 reads DFQATT; CDR2 reads SNEGSKA (reference sequence). With 6 bases removed from V and 1 base from J, the gap between germline ends came to 16 bases. Written as DNA, the CDR3 is TGCAGTGCGAGGCGGGACGGAATATCCTACGAGCAGTACTTC. It is translated as CSARRDGISYEQYF.

This clonotype was recorded at least ten times. This chain connects TRBV5-1 to TRBJ2-4; 7 bases map to TRBD1. Germline V CDR1 and CDR2: SGHRS, YFSETQ. The CDR3 covers 14 residues. V dropped 3 bases and J dropped 5; count of bases not matched to a gene: 5. The CDR3 is CASSSAGTENIQYF. The CDR3 region has the DNA TGCGCCAGCAGCTCGGCCGGGACAGAAAACATTCAGTACTTC.

This clonotype was seen a few times. V gene TRBV13 combines with J gene TRBJ1-2, with a tentative D call TRBD1 (6 bases). From germline, CDR1 is PRHDT and CDR2 FYEKMQ (reference sequence). The V and J ends lost 7 bases and 1 base respectively, with 25 bases between them. The CDR3 extends over 18 amino acids. CDR3 coding DNA: TGTGCCAGCATCCGAAAATTCCCTCTCGGGGGCGTTAACTATGGCTACACCTTC. Amino acids: CASIRKFPLGGVNYGYTF.

This clonotype was detected a few times. The V and J genes are TRBV27 and TRBJ2-3; a weak D match, TRBD2 (7 bases). Trimming took off 6 bases at V and 7 bases at J, with 17 bases between the two ends. The CDR3 sequence is 14 residues long. CDR1 is MNHEY, CDR2 SMNVEV, per germline (reference sequence). The CDR3 here is CASRVVGGAYTQYF. CDR3 nucleotides: TGTGCCAGCAGGGTGGTGGGGGGGGCGTATACGCAGTATTTT.

This clonotype was observed at least ten times. The V call is TRBV6-2 or TRBV6-3, the J call TRBJ2-7; unclear D gene. Between the trimmed V and J ends, which lost 2 bases and 5 bases, there was a span of 13 bases. The CDR3 contains 14 residues. CDR1 MNHEY and CDR2 SVGEGT come from the germline V gene. The CDR3 spells CASSYQSGGNEQYF. In DNA, the CDR3 is TGTGCCAGCAGTTACCAATCAGGCGGCAACGAGCAGTACTTC.

In its sample, this clonotype was seen once. Its ends do not fully match the called genes, so a read error is possible. The chain is built from TRBV7-9 and TRBJ2-7; D gene uncertain. Germline V gene lookup returns CDR1 SEHNR and CDR2 FQNEAQ (reference sequence). The CDR3 spans 16 residues. The CDR3 nucleotides are TGTTCCAGCAGCTTAGCAAGTTTAACGGCACCATACGAGCAGTACTTC. Protein product: CSSSLASLTAPYEQYF.

This clonotype came up a few times. This chain uses TRBV5-4 with TRBJ2-6; D remains ambiguous. Germline V gives CDR1 SGHNT, CDR2 YYREEE (reference sequence). The CDR3 runs to 15 residues. Trimming left V 0 bases short and J 2 bases short, with 6 bases between. The CDR3 region is CASSLGRAGANVLTF. CDR3 bases: TGTGCCAGCAGCTTGGGACGGGCTGGGGCCAACGTCCTGACTTTC.

This clonotype was seen a handful of times. The V call is TRBV27, the J call TRBJ2-1; maybe TRBD2 (6 bases). This CDR3 comprises 15 residues. Trimming left V 3 bases short and J 0 bases short, with 9 bases between. The germline gives CDR1 MNHEY, CDR2 SMNVEV (reference sequence). CDR3 sequence (DNA): TGTGCCAGCAGTTTTGGGGACTTCTCCTACAATGAGCAGTTCTTC. This gives the protein CASSFGDFSYNEQFF.

In regard to this clonotype: At one end, the junction sequence differs from germline, possibly due to a read error. The rearrangement links TRBV20-1 to TRBJ1-4; a possible D gene is TRBD1 (6 bases). Per the germline V gene, CDR1 is DFQATT and CDR2 is SNEGSKA (reference sequence). This CDR3 region has 13 residues. The CDR3 sequence: CSARGGLREKLFF. CDR3 DNA sequence: TGCAGTGCCAGAGGGGGTCTAAGAGAAAAACTGTTTTTT.

This clonotype has a handful of counts. At one end, the junction sequence differs from germline, possibly due to a read error. The chain is built from TRBV7-8 and TRBJ2-1, with TRBD2 matching over 10 bases. CDR3 length: 17 residues. Germline assignment: CDR1 SGHVS and CDR2 FQNEAQ. DNA for the CDR3: TGTGCCTGCAGAAGGGGGCGTGGACTAGCGGACAACAATGAGCAGTTCTTC. Encoded protein: CACRRGRGLADNNEQFF. Looking up the rest from reference TRBV7-8 and TRBJ2-1 gives the full variable domain: GAGVSQSPRYKVAKRGQDVALRCDPISGHVSLFWYQQALGQGPEFLTYFQNEAQLDKSGLPSDRFFAERPEGSVSTLKIQRTQQEDSAVYLCACRRGRGLADNNEQFFGPGTRLTVL.

This clonotype appeared once. In DNA form, the CDR3 reads TGCGCCAGCAGCCCTCAGCCAAACAGGGCGGGGGAGCAGTACTTC. Amino acids: CASSPQPNRAGEQYF. The J gene is TRBJ2-7, the V gene TRBV4-1; D could derive from TRBD1 or TRBD2 (6 bases each). CDR1 and CDR2 from the germline V gene are MGHRA and YSYEKL. The germline V and J ends were trimmed by 4 bases and 7 bases, with 20 bases remaining between them. The length of the CDR3 is 15 residues.

This clonotype was observed a handful of times. V usage is TRBV3-1 and J usage is TRBJ2-6, with D hard to call. The CDR3 length is 16 residues. Trimming took 2 bases from V and 1 from J, leaving 9 bases between them. The V gene's germline CDR1 is LGHDT and CDR2 YNNKEL (reference sequence). CDR3 in DNA: TGTGCCAGCAGCCAACTCTTAGGTTCTGGGGCCAACGTCCTGACTTTC. Amino acids: CASSQLLGSGANVLTF.

The chain uses TRBV12-3 or TRBV12-4 and TRBJ1-1; D ambiguous. The CDR3 is 14 residues long. The germline V and J ends were trimmed by 6 bases and 3 bases, with 14 bases remaining between them. CDR3 DNA: TGTGCCAGCAGAGTGGGGTGGAGGGACACTGAAGCTTTCTTT. It encodes CASRVGWRDTEAFF.

V and J are TRBV5-1 and TRBJ2-7; a weak D match, TRBD1 (6 bases). CDR3 length: 15 amino acids. Per germline, CDR1 SGHRS and CDR2 YFSETQ. The V and J ends lost 0 bases and 5 bases respectively, with 15 bases between them. This CDR3 reads CASSLVWTEPHEQYF. The CDR3 DNA reads TGCGCCAGCAGCTTGGTATGGACAGAGCCCCACGAGCAGTACTTC. Variable domain in full (rest from reference TRBV5-1 and TRBJ2-7): KAGVTQTPRYLIKTRGQQVTLSCSPISGHRSVSWYQQTPGQGLQFLFEYFSETQRNKGNFPGRFSGRQFSNSRSEMNVSTLELGDSALYLCASSLVWTEPHEQYFGPGTRLTVT.

The chain couples TRBV20-1 to TRBJ2-1, with a weak D call TRBD1 (5 bases). V lost 0 bases, J lost 5 bases, and 11 bases lay in between. CDR1 is DFQATT and CDR2 is SNEGSKA in the germline V gene (reference sequence). There are 14 residues in the CDR3. For the CDR3, the DNA is TGCAGTGCTAGAGATCGCGACAGAGACAATGAGCAGTTCTTC. It yields the protein CSARDRDRDNEQFF.